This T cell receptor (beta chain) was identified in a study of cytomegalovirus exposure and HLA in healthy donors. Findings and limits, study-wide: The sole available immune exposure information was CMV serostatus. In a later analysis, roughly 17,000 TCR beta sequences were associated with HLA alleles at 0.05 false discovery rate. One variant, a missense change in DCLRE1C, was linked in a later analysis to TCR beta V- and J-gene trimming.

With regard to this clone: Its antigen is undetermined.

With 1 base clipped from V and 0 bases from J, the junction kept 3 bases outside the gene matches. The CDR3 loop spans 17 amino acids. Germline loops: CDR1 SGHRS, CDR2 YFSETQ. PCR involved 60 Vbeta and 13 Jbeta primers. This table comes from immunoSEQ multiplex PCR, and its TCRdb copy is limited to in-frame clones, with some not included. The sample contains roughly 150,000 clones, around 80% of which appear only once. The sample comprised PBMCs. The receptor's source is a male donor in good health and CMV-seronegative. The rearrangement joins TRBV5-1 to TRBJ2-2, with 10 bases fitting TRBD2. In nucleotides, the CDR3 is TGCGCCAGCAGCTTGAATAGCGGGAGGTCGAACACCGGGGAGCTGTTTTTT. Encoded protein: CASSLNSGRSNTGELFF.